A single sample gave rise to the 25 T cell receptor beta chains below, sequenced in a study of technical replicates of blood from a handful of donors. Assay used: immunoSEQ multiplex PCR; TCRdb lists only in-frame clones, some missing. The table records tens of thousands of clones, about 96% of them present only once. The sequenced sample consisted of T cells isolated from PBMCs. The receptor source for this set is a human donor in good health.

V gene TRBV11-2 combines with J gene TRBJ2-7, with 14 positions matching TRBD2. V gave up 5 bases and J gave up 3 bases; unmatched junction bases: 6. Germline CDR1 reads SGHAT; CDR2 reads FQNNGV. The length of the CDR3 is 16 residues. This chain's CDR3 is CASSLGLAGGGYEQYF. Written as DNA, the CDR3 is TGTGCCAGCAGCCTTGGACTAGCGGGAGGAGGCTACGAGCAGTACTTC. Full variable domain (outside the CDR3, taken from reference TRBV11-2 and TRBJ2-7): EAGVAQSPRYKIIEKRQSVAFWCNPISGHATLYWYQQILGQGPKLLIQFQNNGVVDDSQLPKDRFSAERLKGVDSTLKIQPAKLEDSAVYLCASSLGLAGGGYEQYFGPGTRLTVT.

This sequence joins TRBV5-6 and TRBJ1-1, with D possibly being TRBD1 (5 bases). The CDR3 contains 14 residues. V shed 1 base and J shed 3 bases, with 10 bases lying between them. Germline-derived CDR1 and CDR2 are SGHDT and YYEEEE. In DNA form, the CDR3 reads TGTGCCAGCAGCTTGCAGGGACTCGACACTGAAGCTTTCTTT. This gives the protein CASSLQGLDTEAFF.

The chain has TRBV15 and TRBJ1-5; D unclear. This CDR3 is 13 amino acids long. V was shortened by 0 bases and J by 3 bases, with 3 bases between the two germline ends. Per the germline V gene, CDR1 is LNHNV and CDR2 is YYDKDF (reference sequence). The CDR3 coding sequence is TGTGCCACCAGCAGAGATCACAATCAGCCCCAGCATTTT. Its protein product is CATSRDHNQPQHF.

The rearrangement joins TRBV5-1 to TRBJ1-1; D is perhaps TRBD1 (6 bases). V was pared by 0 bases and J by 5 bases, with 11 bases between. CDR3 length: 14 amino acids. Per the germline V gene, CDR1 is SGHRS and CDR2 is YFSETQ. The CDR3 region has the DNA TGCGCCAGCAGCTTGGAGTTCAGGGGTACTGAAGCTTTCTTT. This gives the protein CASSLEFRGTEAFF.

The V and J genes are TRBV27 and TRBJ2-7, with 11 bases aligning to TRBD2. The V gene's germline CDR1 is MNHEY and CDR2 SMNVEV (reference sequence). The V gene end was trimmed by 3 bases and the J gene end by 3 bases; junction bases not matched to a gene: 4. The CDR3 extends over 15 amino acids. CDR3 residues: CASSFQTSGVYEQYF. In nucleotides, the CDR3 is TGTGCCAGCAGTTTCCAGACTAGCGGGGTCTACGAGCAGTACTTC.

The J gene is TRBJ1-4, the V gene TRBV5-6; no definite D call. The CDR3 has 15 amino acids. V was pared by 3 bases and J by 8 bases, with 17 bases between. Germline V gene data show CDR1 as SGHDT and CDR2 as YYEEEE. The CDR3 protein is CASSSGRTGEEKLFF. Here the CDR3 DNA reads TGTGCCAGCAGCTCTGGGCGGACGGGAGAGGAAAAACTGTTTTTT.

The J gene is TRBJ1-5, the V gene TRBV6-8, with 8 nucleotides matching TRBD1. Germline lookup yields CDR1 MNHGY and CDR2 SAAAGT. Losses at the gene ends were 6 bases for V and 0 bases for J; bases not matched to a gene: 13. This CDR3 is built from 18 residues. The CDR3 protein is CASRGPTGVDLSNQPQHF. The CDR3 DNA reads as TGTGCCAGCAGGGGACCGACAGGGGTAGATCTTAGCAATCAGCCCCAGCATTTT.

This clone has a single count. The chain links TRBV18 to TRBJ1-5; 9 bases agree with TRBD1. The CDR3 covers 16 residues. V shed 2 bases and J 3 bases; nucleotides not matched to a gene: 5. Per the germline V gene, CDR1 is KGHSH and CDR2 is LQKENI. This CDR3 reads CASSPSWDRDNQPQHF. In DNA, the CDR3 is TGTGCCAGCTCACCATCTTGGGACAGGGACAATCAGCCCCAGCATTTT.

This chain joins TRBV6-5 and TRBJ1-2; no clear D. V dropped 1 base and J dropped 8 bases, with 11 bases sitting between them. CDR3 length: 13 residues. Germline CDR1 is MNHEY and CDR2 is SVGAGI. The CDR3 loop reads CASSYLAGSGYTF. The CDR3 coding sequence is TGTGCCAGCAGTTACTTGGCAGGTTCCGGCTACACCTTC.

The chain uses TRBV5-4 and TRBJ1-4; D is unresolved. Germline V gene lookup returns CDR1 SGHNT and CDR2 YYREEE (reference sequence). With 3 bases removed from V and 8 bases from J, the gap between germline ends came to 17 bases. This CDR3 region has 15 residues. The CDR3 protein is CASSYDPGKAEKLFF. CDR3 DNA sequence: TGTGCCAGCAGCTACGATCCGGGAAAAGCGGAAAAACTGTTTTTT. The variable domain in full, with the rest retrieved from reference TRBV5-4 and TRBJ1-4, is ETGVTQSPTHLIKTRGQQVTLRCSSQSGHNTVSWYQQALGQGPQFIFQYYREEENGRGNFPPRFSGLQFPNYSSELNVNALELDDSALYLCASSYDPGKAEKLFFGSGTQLSVL.

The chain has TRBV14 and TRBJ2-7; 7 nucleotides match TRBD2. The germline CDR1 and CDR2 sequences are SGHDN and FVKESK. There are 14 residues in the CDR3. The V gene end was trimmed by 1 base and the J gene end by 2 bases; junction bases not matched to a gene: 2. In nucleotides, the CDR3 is TGTGCCAGCAGCCAAGTTCGGGGGGCCTACGAGCAGTACTTC. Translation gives CASSQVRGAYEQYF.

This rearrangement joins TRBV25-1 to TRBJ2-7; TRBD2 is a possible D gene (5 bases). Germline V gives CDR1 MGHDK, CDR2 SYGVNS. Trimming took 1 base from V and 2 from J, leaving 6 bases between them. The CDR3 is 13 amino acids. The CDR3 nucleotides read TGTGCCAGCAGTGAATGGAGGACCTACGAGCAGTACTTC. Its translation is CASSEWRTYEQYF.

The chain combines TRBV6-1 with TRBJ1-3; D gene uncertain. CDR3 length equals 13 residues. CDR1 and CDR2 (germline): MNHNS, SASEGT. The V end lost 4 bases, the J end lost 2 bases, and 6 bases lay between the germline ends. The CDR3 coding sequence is TGTGCCAGCAGTGGCGGGGCTGGAAACACCATATATTTT. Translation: CASSGGAGNTIYF.

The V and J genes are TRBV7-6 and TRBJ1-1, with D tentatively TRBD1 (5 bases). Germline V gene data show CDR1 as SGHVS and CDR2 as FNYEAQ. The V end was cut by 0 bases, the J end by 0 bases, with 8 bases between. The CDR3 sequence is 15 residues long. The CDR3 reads CASSLAGDLNTEAFF. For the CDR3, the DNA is TGTGCCAGCAGCTTAGCAGGGGACTTGAACACTGAAGCTTTCTTT.

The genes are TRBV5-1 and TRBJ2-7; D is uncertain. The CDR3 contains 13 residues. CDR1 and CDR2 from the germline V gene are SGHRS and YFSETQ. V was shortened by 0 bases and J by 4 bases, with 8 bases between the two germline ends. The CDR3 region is CASSLGQIYEQYF. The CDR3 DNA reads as TGCGCCAGCAGCTTGGGTCAGATTTACGAGCAGTACTTC.

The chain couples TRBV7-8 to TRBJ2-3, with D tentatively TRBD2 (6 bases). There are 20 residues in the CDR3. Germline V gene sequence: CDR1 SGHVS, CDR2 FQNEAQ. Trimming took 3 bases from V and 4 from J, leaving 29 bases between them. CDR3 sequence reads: CASSFLPVHTGGVRADTQYF. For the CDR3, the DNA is TGTGCCAGCAGCTTCTTACCCGTGCACACTGGCGGGGTCCGAGCAGATACGCAGTATTTT.

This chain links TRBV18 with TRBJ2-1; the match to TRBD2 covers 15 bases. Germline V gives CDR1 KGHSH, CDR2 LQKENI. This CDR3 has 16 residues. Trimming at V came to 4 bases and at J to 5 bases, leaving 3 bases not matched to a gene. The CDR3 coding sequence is TGTGCCAGCTCACGGGGACTAGCGGGAGGTGACAATGAGCAGTTCTTC. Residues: CASSRGLAGGDNEQFF.

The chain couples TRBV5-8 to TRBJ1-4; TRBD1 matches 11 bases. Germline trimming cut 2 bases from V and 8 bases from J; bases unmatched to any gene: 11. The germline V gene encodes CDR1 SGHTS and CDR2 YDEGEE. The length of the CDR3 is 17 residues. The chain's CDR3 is CASSFLLPGQGDEKLFF. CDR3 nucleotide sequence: TGTGCCAGCAGCTTTTTATTGCCGGGACAGGGGGACGAAAAACTGTTTTTT.

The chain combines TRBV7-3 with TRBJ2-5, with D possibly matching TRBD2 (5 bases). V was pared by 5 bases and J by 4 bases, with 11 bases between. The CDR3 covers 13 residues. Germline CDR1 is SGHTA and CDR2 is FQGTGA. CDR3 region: CASSAGVSETQYF. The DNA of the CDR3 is TGTGCCAGCAGCGCCGGGGTCTCAGAGACCCAGTACTTC.

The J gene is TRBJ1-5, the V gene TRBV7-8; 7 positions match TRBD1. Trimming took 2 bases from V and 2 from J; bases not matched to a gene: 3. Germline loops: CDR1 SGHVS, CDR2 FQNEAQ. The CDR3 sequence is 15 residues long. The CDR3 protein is CASSLRQGGNQPQHF. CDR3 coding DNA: TGTGCCAGCAGCTTAAGACAGGGCGGCAATCAGCCCCAGCATTTT.

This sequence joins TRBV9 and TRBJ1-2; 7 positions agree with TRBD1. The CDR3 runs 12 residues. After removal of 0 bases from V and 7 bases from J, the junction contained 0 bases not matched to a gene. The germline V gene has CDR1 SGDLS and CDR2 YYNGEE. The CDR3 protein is CASSVDRGGYTF. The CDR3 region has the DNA TGTGCCAGCAGCGTAGACAGGGGTGGCTACACCTTC.

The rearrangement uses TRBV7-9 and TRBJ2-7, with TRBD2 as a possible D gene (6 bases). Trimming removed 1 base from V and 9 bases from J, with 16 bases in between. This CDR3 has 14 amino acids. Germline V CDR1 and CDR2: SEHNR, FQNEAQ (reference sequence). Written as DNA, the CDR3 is TGTGCCAGCAGCTTAGTGGAGGGTGGAGGGCCGCAGTACTTC. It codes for CASSLVEGGGPQYF.

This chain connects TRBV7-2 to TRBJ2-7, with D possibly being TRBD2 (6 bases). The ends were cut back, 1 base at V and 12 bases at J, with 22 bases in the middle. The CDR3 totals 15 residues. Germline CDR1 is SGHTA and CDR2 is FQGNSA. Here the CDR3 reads CASSLVSGEVNLWYF. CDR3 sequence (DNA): TGTGCCAGCAGCTTAGTATCTGGGGAGGTTAATTTGTGGTACTTC.

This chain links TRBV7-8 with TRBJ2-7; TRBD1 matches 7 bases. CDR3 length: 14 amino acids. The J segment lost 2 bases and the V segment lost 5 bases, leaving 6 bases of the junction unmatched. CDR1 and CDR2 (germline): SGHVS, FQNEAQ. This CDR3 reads CASSPRTGAYEQYF. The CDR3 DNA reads TGTGCCAGCAGCCCACGGACAGGTGCCTACGAGCAGTACTTC. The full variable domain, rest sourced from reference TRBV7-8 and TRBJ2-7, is GAGVSQSPRYKVAKRGQDVALRCDPISGHVSLFWYQQALGQGPEFLTYFQNEAQLDKSGLPSDRFFAERPEGSVSTLKIQRTQQEDSAVYLCASSPRTGAYEQYFGPGTRLTVT.

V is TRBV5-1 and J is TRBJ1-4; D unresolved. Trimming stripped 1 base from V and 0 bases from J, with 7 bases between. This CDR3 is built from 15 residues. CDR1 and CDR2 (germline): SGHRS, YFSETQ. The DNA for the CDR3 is TGCGCCAGCAGCTTGCAGATTGCAACTAATGAAAAACTGTTTTTT. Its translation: CASSLQIATNEKLFF. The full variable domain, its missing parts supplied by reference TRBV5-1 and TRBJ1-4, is KAGVTQTPRYLIKTRGQQVTLSCSPISGHRSVSWYQQTPGQGLQFLFEYFSETQRNKGNFPGRFSGRQFSNSRSEMNVSTLELGDSALYLCASSLQIATNEKLFFGSGTQLSVL.